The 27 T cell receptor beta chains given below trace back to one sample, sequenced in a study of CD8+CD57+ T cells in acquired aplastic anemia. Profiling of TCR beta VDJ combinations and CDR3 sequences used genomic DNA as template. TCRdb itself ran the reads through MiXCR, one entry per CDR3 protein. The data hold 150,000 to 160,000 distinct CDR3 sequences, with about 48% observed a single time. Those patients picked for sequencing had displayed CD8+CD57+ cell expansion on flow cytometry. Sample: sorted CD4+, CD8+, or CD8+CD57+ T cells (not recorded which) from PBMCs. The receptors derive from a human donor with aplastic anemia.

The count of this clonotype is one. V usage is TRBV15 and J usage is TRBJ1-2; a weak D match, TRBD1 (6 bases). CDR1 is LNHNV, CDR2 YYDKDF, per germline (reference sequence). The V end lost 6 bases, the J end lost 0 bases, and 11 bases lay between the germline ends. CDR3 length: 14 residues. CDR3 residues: CATRSGGSNYGYTF. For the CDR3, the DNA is TGTGCCACCAGGTCGGGGGGCTCTAACTATGGCTACACCTTC.

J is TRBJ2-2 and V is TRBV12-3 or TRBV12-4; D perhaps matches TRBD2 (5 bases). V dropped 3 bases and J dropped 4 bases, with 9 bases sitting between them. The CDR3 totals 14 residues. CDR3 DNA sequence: TGTGCCAGCAGTTTGGCGGAGGTCACCGGGGAGCTGTTTTTT. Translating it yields CASSLAEVTGELFF.

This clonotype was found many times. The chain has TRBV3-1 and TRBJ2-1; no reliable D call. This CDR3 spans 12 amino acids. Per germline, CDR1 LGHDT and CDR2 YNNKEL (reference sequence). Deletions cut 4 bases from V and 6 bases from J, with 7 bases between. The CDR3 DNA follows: TGTGCCAGCAGCCGAAGGCCCAATGAGCAGTTCTTC. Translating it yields CASSRRPNEQFF.

The chain's CDR3 is CASSIRAVGTDTQYF. CDR3 DNA: TGTGCCAGTAGTATTCGGGCAGTTGGGACAGATACGCAGTATTTT. V and J are TRBV19 and TRBJ2-3; no definite D call. Trimming removed 3 bases at V and 3 bases at J, with 13 bases between. The length of the CDR3 is 15 residues. Germline CDR1 is LNHDA and CDR2 is SQIVND (reference sequence).

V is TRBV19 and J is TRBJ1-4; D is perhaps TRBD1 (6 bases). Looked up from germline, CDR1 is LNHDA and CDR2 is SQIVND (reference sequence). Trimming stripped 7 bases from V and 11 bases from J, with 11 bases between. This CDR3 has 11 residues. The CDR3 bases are TGTGCCAGTAATGCAGGGGAGAAACTGTTTTTT. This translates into CASNAGEKLFF.

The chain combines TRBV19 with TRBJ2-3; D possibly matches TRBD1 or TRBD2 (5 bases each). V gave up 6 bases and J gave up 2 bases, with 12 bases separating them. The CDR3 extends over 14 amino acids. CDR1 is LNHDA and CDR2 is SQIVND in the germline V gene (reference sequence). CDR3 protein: CASRSGGNTDTQYF. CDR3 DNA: TGTGCCAGTAGGAGTGGGGGAAACACAGATACGCAGTATTTT.

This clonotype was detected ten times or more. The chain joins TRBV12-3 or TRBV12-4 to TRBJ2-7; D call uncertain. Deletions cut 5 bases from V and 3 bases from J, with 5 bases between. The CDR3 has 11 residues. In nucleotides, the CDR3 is TGTGCCAGCAGTCCTCTCTACGAGCAGTACTTC. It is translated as CASSPLYEQYF.

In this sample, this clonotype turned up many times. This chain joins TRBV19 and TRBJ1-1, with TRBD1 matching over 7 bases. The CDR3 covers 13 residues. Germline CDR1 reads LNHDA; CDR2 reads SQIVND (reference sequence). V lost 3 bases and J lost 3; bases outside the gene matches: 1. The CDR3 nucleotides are TGTGCCAGTAGTATCAGGGGGTACACTGAAGCTTTCTTT. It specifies CASSIRGYTEAFF.

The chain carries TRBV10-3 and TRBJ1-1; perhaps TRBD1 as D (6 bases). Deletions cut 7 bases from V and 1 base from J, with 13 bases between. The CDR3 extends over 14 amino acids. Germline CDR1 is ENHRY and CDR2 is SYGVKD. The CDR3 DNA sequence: TGTGCCATCAACTCACAGGGAGCGAACACTGAAGCTTTCTTT. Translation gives CAINSQGANTEAFF.

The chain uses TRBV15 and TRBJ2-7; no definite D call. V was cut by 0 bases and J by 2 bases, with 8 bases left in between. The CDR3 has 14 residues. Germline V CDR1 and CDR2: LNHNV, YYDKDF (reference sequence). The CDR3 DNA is TGTGCCACCAGCAGAGATGTAGGAGCCTACGAGCAGTACTTC. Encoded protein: CATSRDVGAYEQYF. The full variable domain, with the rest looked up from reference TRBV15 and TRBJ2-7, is DAMVIQNPRYQVTQFGKPVTLSCSQTLNHNVMYWYQQKSSQAPKLLFHYYDKDFNNEADTPDNFQSRRPNTSFCFLDIRSPGLGDTAMYLCATSRDVGAYEQYFGPGTRLTVT.

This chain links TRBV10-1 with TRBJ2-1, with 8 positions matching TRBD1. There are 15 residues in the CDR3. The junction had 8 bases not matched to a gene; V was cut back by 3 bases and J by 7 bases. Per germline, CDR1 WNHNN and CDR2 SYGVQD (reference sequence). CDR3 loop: CASSDGIRDRNEQFF. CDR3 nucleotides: TGCGCCAGCAGTGATGGGATTAGGGACAGGAATGAGCAGTTCTTC.

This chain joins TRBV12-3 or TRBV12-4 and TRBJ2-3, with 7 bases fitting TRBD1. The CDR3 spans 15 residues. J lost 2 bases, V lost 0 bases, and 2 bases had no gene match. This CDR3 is CASSLAGTVTDTQYF. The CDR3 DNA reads TGTGCCAGCAGTTTAGCTGGGACAGTCACAGATACGCAGTATTTT.

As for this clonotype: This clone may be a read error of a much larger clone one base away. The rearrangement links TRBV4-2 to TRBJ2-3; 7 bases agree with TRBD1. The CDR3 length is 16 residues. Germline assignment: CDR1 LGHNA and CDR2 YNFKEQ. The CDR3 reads CASSQDLEGGTDTHYF. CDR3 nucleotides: TGTGCCAGCAGCCAAGATCTTGAAGGGGGCACAGATACGCATTATTTT.

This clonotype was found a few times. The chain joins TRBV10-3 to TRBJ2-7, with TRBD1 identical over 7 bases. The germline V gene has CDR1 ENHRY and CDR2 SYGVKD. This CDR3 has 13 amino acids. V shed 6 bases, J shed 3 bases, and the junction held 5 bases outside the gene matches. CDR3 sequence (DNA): TGTGCCATCAGAGACGGGACAGACTACGAGCAGTACTTC. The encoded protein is CAIRDGTDYEQYF.

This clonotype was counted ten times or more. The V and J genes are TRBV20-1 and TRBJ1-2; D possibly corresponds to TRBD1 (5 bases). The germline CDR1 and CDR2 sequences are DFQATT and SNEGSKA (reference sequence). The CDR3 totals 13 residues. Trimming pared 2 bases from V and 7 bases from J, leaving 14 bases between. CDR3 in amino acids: CSARRQPLPGYTF. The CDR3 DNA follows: TGCAGTGCTAGAAGACAGCCGCTGCCTGGCTACACCTTC.

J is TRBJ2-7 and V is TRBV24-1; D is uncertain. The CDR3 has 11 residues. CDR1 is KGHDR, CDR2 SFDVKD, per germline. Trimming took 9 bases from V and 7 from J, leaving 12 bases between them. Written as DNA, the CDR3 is TGTGCCACCGGTGTCGACGGAGAGCAGTACTTC. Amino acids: CATGVDGEQYF.

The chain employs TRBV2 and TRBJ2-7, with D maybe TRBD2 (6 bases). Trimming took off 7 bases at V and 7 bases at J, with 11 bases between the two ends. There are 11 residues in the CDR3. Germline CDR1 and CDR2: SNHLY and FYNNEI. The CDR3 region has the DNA TGTGCCAGCATCGGGGGTCGAGAGCAGTACTTC. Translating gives CASIGGREQYF.

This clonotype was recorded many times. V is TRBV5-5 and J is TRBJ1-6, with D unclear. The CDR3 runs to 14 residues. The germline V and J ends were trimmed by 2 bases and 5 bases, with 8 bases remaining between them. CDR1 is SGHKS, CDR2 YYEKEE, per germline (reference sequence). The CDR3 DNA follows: TGTGCCAGCAGCTTAGGACGGCATAATTCACCCCTCCACTTT. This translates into CASSLGRHNSPLHF.

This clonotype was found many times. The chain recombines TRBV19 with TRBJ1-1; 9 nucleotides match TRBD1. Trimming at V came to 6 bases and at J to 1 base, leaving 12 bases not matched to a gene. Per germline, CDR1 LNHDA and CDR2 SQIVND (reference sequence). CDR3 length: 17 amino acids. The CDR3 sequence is CASRNPGQGRRNTEAFF. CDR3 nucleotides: TGTGCCAGTAGAAACCCCGGACAGGGGAGGAGGAACACTGAAGCTTTCTTT.

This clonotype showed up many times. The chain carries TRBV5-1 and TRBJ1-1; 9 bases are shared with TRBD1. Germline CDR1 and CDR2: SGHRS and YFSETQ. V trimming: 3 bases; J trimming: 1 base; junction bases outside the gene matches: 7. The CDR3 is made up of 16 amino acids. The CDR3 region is CASSWVPGQGNTEAFF. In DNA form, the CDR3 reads TGCGCCAGCAGCTGGGTCCCGGGACAGGGGAACACTGAAGCTTTCTTT.

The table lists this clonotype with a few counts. In nucleotides, the CDR3 is TGTGCCGGCCGCCGGGGTGACTCCTACGAGCAGTACTTC. It codes for CAGRRGDSYEQYF. V usage is TRBV7-9 and J usage is TRBJ2-7; maybe TRBD2 (5 bases). Trimming cost V 11 bases and J 0 bases, with 14 bases left between them. The CDR3 length is 13 residues. Germline V gene lookup returns CDR1 SEHNR and CDR2 FQNEAQ (reference sequence).

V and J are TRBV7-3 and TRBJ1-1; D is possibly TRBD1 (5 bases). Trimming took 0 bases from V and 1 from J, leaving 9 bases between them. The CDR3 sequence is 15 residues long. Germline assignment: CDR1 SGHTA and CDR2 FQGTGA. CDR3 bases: TGTGCCAGCAGCTTAACAGGGGCCCCGAACACTGAAGCTTTCTTT. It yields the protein CASSLTGAPNTEAFF.

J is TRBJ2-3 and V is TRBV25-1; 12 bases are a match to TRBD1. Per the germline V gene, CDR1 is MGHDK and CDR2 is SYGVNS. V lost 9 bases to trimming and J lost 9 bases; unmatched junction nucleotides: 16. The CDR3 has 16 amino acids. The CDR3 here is CARTPGGQGARITQYF. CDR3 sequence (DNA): TGTGCCAGGACCCCCGGGGGACAGGGGGCGCGAATCACGCAGTATTTT.

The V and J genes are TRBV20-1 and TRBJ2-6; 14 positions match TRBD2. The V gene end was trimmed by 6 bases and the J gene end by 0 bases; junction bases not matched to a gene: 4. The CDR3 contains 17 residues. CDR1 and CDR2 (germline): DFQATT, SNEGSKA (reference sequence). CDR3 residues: CSARTSGGNSGANVLTF. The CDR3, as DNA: TGCAGTGCAAGGACTAGCGGGGGGAACTCTGGGGCCAACGTCCTGACTTTC.

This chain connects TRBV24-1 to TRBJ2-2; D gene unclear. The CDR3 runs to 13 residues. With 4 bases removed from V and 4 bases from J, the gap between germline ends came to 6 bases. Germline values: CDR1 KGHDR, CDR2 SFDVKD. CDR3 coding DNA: TGTGCCACCAGTGACCGACCCACCGGGGAGCTGTTTTTT. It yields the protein CATSDRPTGELFF.

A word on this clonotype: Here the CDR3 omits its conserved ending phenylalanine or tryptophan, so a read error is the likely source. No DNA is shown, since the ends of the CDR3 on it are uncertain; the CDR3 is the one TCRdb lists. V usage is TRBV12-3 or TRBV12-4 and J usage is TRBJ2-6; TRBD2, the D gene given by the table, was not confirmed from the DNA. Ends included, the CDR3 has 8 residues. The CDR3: CASSLGLA.

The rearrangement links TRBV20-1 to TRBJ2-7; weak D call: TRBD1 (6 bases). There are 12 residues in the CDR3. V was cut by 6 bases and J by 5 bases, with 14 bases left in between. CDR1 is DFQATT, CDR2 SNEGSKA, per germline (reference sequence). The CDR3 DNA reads TGCAGTGCCACAACAGGGATGAACGAGCAGTACTTC. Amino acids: CSATTGMNEQYF.